This TCR beta chain was profiled in a study of T cell responses to AZD1222 COVID-19 vaccine. For the study at large: Analysis merged second doses at about 4 or about 12 weeks.

The CDR3 length is 15 residues. The V and J ends lost 3 bases and 2 bases respectively, with 13 bases between them. CDR1 and CDR2 from the germline V gene are LGHDT and YNNKEL (reference sequence). Comment on this clone: What it binds is unknown.

TCRdb's copy holds only in-frame clones and misses some; the assay was immunoSEQ multiplex PCR. The table lists more than 110,000 clones, more than 85% of them singletons, with under 4% in the top ten. Study-wide results and limits: Dominant at 160-218 and 743-854, vaccine-associated CD4 TCRs also spanned spike. Just 5 to 7 AZD1222 recipients tested seropositive at baseline.

The chain joins TRBV3-1 (or the pseudogene TRBV3-2) to TRBJ2-5; D may be TRBD1 (7 bases). This material consisted of peripheral blood, taken on day 0 of AZD1222 vaccination. The source is an adult in good health. In DNA form, the CDR3 reads TGTGCCAGCAGCCACCAGGGGGGACAGCAAGAGACCCAGTACTTC. It specifies CASSHQGGQQETQYF.